The T cell receptor beta chain described here comes from a study of cytomegalovirus exposure and HLA in healthy donors (dated by TCRdb to between 2016 and 2019). The study in broad terms: An earlier analysis of several hundred of the donors reported approximately 300 Gb of sequence data and about 120 million unique TCR beta sequences obtained from 180 million or so T cells. About 300 gigabases of sequencing data and tens of millions of unique TCR sequences were included in an early release covering roughly 600 HLA-typed donors. Of the roughly 400 genotyped donors, approximately 80% fell in the genetic ancestry cluster associated with self-reported Caucasian donors. The study was designed to test whether signatures of past pathogen exposure could be identified by cataloging public T cell receptors. The T cell repertoires of 670 or so subjects were profiled by immunosequencing and related to cytomegalovirus serostatus. In addition to the first cohort of approximately 650 subjects, a separate validation cohort of around 110 different subjects was used. The study combined high-throughput TCR immunosequencing, statistical association of individual TCRs with disease status, and machine learning to predict cytomegalovirus infection status. A later analysis re-examined previously published TCR beta repertoires from more than 550 donors and added high-resolution HLA genotyping to investigate patterns of TCR occurrence. In the later analysis, no new phenotypic data were used to find candidate immune exposures; instead, reliance was placed on TCR beta sequences and their occurrence across donors. To decide whether each TCR beta V gene segment behaved as functional or pseudogenic, an earlier analysis of several hundred of the donors relied on high-throughput TCR beta sequencing. Alongside the repertoire data, information on donor age, sex, ethnicity and CMV serostatus was compiled. In a later genetic analysis, genome-wide SNP genotypes for 398 of the 666 donors were used, and that subset was treated as a discovery cohort. Every repertoire in the discovery cohort had been generated on one and the same sequencing platform. Both class I and class II loci were covered by HLA typing, at four-digit resolution. Typing coverage varied by locus: roughly 629-630 donors for A, B, C, DRB1 and DQB1; more than 500 for DQA1; more than 600 for DPA1; roughly 450 for DPB1. About 5 DR-DQ haplotypes were handled as single units for association and clustering, since linkage in the cohort was strong. Among about 360 genotyped donors of the cohort, an average of approximately 230,000 unique TCR beta nucleotide sequences were sequenced per donor, around a sixth of them non-productive. Summary of the overall study and its limitations: A further reported finding was that TCR beta sequences accurately predicted the HLA-A and HLA-B alleles for most subjects in the first cohort. The 87-base-pair reads could not distinguish some IMGT-functional V segments, including TRBV6-2 and TRBV6-3, so those segments were excluded. In a later analysis, TCR association rates were found to vary across HLA loci, with the most associated TCRs seen for DRB1 alleles and the fewest for HLA-C alleles. A cluster of highly shared sequence variants was judged likely to represent a technical artifact of the sequencing pipeline. In a later analysis, HLA-associated TCR beta chains were found to be more clonally expanded and to have lower generation probabilities than equally common non-associated chains. The classifier was reported to diagnose cytomegalovirus status with high specificity and sensitivity in both the original and validation cohorts. In a later analysis, around 17,000 TCR beta sequences were associated with specific HLA alleles at a false discovery rate of 0.05. When HLA alleles, especially DR and DQ, strongly co-occurred, TCR associations were difficult to assign to individual alleles. Because some donors lacked HLA typing at each locus, the association tests relied only on the typed subset. Some 16 rarely observed V segments, including chromosome 9 orphons, were excluded from the earlier analysis of several hundred of the donors because counts were too low. The authors suggested that the approach could potentially be extended to other disease states and immunological phenotypes. A few of the identified cytomegalovirus-associated TCR beta chains were confirmed in vitro to be specific for cytomegalovirus antigens. This cohort had only TCR beta chains sequenced, and the lack of alpha or paired-chain data limited which features could be detected. Compared with the 666-donor mean, donors in an Asian-associated ancestry cluster had fewer N-insertions in productive TCRs, according to a later genetic analysis. The study listed 150 to 200 TCR beta chains as associated with cytomegalovirus. Broadly in line with IMGT annotations, most TCR beta V segments showed up in productive rearrangements about 87% or about 30% of the time in an earlier analysis of a few hundred of the donors. For the cohort, immune exposure information was limited to CMV serostatus. Linkage disequilibrium might explain the correlated functional status among segregating V segments, but an unknown experimental factor could not be ruled out. A later analysis reported that several top co-occurrence clusters appeared linked to parvovirus B19, influenza, CMV and Epstein-Barr virus. An association between a missense DCLRE1C variant and V-gene and J-gene trimming of TCR beta chains was found in a later genetic analysis and replicated in an independent cohort. Most TCR sequences were seen in very few donors, while some public TCRs were found in many individuals. Most CMV-associated TCR beta chains appeared to be HLA-restricted in a later analysis, and the HLA associations seemed to be driven largely by CMV exposure. Presence/absence analyses assumed roughly uniform sequencing depth across donors, an assumption that may not hold.

Library method: the immunoSEQ multiplex PCR assay. The multiplex PCR relied on a mix of 60 forward primers for TCR Vbeta segments and 13 reverse primers for TCR Jbeta segments. A multiplex PCR assay on genomic DNA amplified the CDR3 region of rearranged TCR beta genes. On the Illumina HiSeq System, the amplified TCR beta libraries were sequenced as 87-base-pair reads. Regarding the original processing steps: In a later analysis, some 80 million unique TCR beta chains were counted across the roughly 700 repertoires, and roughly 11 million of these chains were shared by at least two donors. Raw reads were error-corrected and collapsed into unique sequences with a nearest-neighbor algorithm that merged closely related sequences to remove PCR and sequencing errors. V, D and J gene segments were assigned by aligning CDR3 sequences to IMGT reference sequences. For a sequence to be retained, a match of at least six nucleotides was required to both a V gene segment and a J gene segment. Rearrangements were called productive when the CDR3 lacked stop codons and stayed in frame with V and J; all others were non-productive. Following IMGT convention, CDR3 was defined as the stretch from the second conserved V-encoded cysteine up to the conserved J-encoded phenylalanine. The earlier analysis of 500 to 750 of the donors excluded any sequence lacking an unambiguous match to a single V gene segment. An earlier analysis of a few hundred of the donors called V segments functional above 56.7% productive rearrangements and segregating when the between-donor standard deviation exceeded 5%. To diagnose cytomegalovirus status from the catalog of TCR beta chain sequences, a statistical classification framework was built. A later analysis assigned V and J genes by comparing TCR nucleotide sequences with IMGT/GENE-DB human TR gene sequences. The TCRdist pipeline was used in a later analysis to assign CDR3 sequences and most-parsimonious VDJ recombination scenarios. In a later analysis, each TCR beta chain was defined by its CDR3 amino acid sequence together with its V-gene family, and reads lacking a unique V-gene family were excluded. As a way to deal with suspected cross-contamination and a sequencing artifact, a later analysis dropped 592 nucleotide sequences that were highly shared and had low generation probability. In a later analysis, a clonal expansion index for each public chain was calculated from normalized within-repertoire ranks of inferred template counts. A later analysis computed generation probabilities with a VDJ recombination model fitted to out-of-frame rearrangements, and checked the results against IGoR. Hypergeometric tests were used in a later analysis to score TCR-TCR, TCR-HLA and TCR-CMV co-occurrence, with a repertoire-size bias correction applied to the TCR pairs. To estimate false discovery rates, a later analysis permuted the HLA or CMV assignments 20 times. In a later analysis, co-occurring TCRs were grouped using DBSCAN, with TCRdist sequence similarity added in when clustering inside HLA-allele-positive subsets. Repertoires with fewer than 30,000 or more than 120,000 public chains, plus five repertoires with anomalous nucleotide sharing, were excluded from co-occurrence clustering. TCRdb took this table from immuneACCESS and kept in-frame rearrangements with V and J called. Such tables lack part of the clones; where checked against another copy, unresolved V genes explain under half of the gap, and the rest is unexplained. That table furnishes V, J and clone size, whereas the DNA furnished D and trimming. For this sample there are 73,000 or so clones; 73% appear just once. The top ten clones comprise about 16% of the sample.

Reading from cysteine to phenylalanine, the CDR3 counts 14 amino acids. The entry retains the CDR3 DNA only, 42 bases that are in frame from base 1. The junction carries 10 bases between V and J, which are trimmed by 3 bases and 1 base respectively. In the germline V gene (reference sequence), CDR1 corresponds to LNHDA and CDR2 to SQIVND. This clone was detected only a few times. Its antigen is not yet known. Base qualities were left out, and no much larger clone turns up one base away. The cohort was made up of 500 to 800 healthy bone marrow donors. All cohort members were sampled while nominally healthy, although unrecorded immune exposures were likely present. The donor was CMV seropositive and was included in the group of almost 300 seropositive cohort members. Each donor provided a peripheral blood sample, and peripheral blood mononuclear cells were used for TCR beta sequencing. The Qiagen DNeasy Blood Extraction Kit was used to extract genomic DNA from the blood cell samples.

The receptor was isolated from a woman in her thirties or forties in good health and CMV-seropositive. The chain joins TRBV19 to TRBJ2-7; the D gene is perhaps TRBD2, from 7 matching bases. The sample comprised PBMCs. The CDR3 protein: CASSMGGQSYEQYF. The nucleotide sequence is TGTGCCAGTAGTATGGGGGGGCAATCCTACGAGCAGTACTTC. Reference TRBV19 and TRBJ2-7 proteins supply the regions before and after the CDR3; the full variable domain is: DGGITQSPKYLFRKEGQNVTLSCEQNLNHDAMYWYRQDPGQGLRLIYYSQIVNDFQKGDIAEGYSVSREKKESFPLTVTSAQKNPTAFYLCASSMGGQSYEQYFGPGTRLTVT.